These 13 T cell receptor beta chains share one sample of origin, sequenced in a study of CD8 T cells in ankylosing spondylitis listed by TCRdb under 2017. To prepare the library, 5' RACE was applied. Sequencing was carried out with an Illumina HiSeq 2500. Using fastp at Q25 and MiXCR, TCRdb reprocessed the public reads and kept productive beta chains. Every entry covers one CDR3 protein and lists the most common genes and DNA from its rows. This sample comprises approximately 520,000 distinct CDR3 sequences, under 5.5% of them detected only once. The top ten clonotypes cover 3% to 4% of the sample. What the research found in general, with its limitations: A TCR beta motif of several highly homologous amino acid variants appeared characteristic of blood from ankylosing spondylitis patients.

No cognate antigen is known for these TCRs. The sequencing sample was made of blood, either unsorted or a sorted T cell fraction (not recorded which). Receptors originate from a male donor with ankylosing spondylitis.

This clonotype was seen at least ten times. The CDR3 DNA follows: TGTGCCAGCAGTTCCCGACGACAGGGATTGGATGAAAAACTGTTTTTT. Its translation: CASSSRRQGLDEKLFF. The J gene is TRBJ1-4, the V gene TRBV27; 7 bases map to TRBD1. After removal of 4 bases from V and 6 bases from J, the junction contained 11 bases not matched to a gene. CDR3 size: 16 residues. Germline CDR1 and CDR2: MNHEY and SMNVEV (reference sequence).

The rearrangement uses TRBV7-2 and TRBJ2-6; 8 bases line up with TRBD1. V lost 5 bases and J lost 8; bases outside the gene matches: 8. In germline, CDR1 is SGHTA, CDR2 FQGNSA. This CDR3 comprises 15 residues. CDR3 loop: CASSPIYRGTNVLTF. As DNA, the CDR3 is TGTGCCAGCAGCCCGATTTACAGGGGGACCAACGTCCTGACTTTC.

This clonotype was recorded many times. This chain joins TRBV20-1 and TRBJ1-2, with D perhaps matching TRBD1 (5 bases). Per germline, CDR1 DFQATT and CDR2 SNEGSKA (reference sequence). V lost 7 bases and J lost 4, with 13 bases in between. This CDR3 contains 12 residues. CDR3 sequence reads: CSVRDSSYGYTF. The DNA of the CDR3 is TGCAGTGTGCGGGACTCTTCCTATGGCTACACCTTC.

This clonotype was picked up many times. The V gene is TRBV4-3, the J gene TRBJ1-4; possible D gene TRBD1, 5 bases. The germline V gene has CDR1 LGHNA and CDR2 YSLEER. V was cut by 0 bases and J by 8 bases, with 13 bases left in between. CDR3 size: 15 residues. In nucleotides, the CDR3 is TGCGCCAGCAGCCAAGAAGGGACCCCCGGGGAAAAACTGTTTTTT. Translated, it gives CASSQEGTPGEKLFF.

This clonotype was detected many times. CDR3 sequence reads: CASSLEDSPLHF. DNA of the CDR3: TGTGCCAGCAGCTTAGAGGATTCACCCCTCCACTTT. The chain carries TRBV7-9 and TRBJ1-6; D call uncertain. Trimming cost V 1 base and J 8 bases, with 3 bases left between them. CDR1 SEHNR and CDR2 FQNEAQ come from the germline V gene (reference sequence). This CDR3 is built from 12 residues.

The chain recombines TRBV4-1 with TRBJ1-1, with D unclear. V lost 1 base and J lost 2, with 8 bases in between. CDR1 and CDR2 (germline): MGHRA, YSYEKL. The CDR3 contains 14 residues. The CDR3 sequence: CASSQGNYNTEAFF. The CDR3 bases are TGCGCCAGCAGCCAAGGAAATTACAACACTGAAGCTTTCTTT.

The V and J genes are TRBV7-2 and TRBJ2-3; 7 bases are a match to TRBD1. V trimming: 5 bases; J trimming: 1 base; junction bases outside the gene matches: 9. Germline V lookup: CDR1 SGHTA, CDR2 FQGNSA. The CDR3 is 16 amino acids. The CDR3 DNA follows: TGTGCCAGCAGCCCACAGGGGCTCGGTGGCACAGATACGCAGTATTTT. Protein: CASSPQGLGGTDTQYF. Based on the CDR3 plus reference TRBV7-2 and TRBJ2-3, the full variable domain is GAGVSQSPSNKVTEKGKDVELRCDPISGHTALYWYRQSLGQGLEFLIYFQGNSAPDKSGLPSDRFSAERTGGSVSTLTIQRTQQEDSAVYLCASSPQGLGGTDTQYFGPGTRLTVL.

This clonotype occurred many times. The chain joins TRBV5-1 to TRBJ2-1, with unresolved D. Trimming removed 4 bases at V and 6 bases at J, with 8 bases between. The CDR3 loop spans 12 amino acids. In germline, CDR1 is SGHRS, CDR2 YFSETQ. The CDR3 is CASSPSTNEQFF. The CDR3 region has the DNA TGCGCCAGCAGCCCCTCTACCAATGAGCAGTTCTTC. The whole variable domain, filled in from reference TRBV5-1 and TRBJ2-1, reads KAGVTQTPRYLIKTRGQQVTLSCSPISGHRSVSWYQQTPGQGLQFLFEYFSETQRNKGNFPGRFSGRQFSNSRSEMNVSTLELGDSALYLCASSPSTNEQFFGPGTRLTVL.

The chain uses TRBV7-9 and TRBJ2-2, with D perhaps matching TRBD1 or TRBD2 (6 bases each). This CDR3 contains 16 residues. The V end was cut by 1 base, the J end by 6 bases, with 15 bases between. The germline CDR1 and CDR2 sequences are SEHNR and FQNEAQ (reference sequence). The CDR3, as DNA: TGTGCCAGCAGCTTAGACGCCGGGGGCTACCCCGGGGAGCTGTTTTTT. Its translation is CASSLDAGGYPGELFF. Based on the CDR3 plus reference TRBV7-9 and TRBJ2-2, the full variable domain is DTGVSQNPRHKITKRGQNVTFRCDPISEHNRLYWYRQTLGQGPEFLTYFQNEAQLEKSRLLSDRFSAERPKGSFSTLEIQRTEQGDSAMYLCASSLDAGGYPGELFFGEGSRLTVL.

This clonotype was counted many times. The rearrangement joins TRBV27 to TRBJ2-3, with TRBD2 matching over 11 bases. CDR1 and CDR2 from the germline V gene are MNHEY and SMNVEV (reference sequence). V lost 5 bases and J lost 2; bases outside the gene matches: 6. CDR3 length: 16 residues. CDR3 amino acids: CASSVLAGGPTDTQYF. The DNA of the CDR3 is TGTGCCAGCAGTGTCTTAGCGGGGGGGCCCACAGATACGCAGTATTTT.

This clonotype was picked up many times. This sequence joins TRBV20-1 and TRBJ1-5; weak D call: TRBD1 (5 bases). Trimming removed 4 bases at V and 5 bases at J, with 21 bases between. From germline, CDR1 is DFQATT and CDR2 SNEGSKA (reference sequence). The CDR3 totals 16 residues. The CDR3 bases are TGCAGTGCTATCCTTAACGGGGGACTCGGGGATCAGCCCCAGCATTTT. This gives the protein CSAILNGGLGDQPQHF.

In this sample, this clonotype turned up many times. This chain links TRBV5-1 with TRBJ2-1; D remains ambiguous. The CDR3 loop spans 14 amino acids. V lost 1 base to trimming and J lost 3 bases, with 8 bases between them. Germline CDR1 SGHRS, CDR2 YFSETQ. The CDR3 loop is CASSLSHSYNEQFF. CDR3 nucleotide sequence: TGCGCCAGCAGCTTGTCACACAGCTACAATGAGCAGTTCTTC. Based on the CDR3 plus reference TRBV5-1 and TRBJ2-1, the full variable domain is KAGVTQTPRYLIKTRGQQVTLSCSPISGHRSVSWYQQTPGQGLQFLFEYFSETQRNKGNFPGRFSGRQFSNSRSEMNVSTLELGDSALYLCASSLSHSYNEQFFGPGTRLTVL.

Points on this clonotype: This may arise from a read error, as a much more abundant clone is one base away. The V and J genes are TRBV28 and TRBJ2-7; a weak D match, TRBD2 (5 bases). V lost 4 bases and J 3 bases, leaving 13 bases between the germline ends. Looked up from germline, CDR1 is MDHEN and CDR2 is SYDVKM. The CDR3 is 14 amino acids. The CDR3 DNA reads TGTGCCAGCAGTTACTCCGGGATTAACTACGAGCAGTACTTC. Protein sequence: CASSYSGINYEQYF.